Below, 17 T cell receptor beta chains from the same sample are listed, as sequenced in a study of blood T cell repertoires in COVID-19. Sequencing used immunoSEQ multiplex PCR; TCRdb keeps in-frame clones, though not all of them. The sample lists some 100,000 clones; 90% to 95% were seen once. The sample consisted of peripheral blood. Every receptor here comes from a man aged 55 to 70 with acute or convalescent COVID-19.

This sequence joins TRBV19 and TRBJ1-1; no clear D gene. V lost 3 bases and J 0 bases, leaving 11 bases between the germline ends. CDR3 size: 15 residues. In germline, CDR1 is LNHDA, CDR2 SQIVND (reference sequence). The CDR3 region has the DNA TGTGCCAGTAGTATCCAAGCCGGTATGAACACTGAAGCTTTCTTT. Protein sequence: CASSIQAGMNTEAFF.

The rearrangement links TRBV30 to TRBJ2-2; a weak D match, TRBD2 (5 bases). This CDR3 region has 14 residues. Germline V gene data show CDR1 as GTSNPN and CDR2 as SVGIG (reference sequence). V was clipped by 4 bases and J by 3 bases, with 12 bases between them. CDR3 DNA sequence: TGTGCCTGGAAAGTAGGGAGTTACACCGGGGAGCTGTTTTTT. This codes for CAWKVGSYTGELFF.

The rearrangement uses TRBV4-1 and TRBJ1-2; no clear D. Trimming left V 4 bases short and J 3 bases short, with 12 bases between. The germline V gene has CDR1 MGHRA and CDR2 YSYEKL. This CDR3 has 14 residues. The CDR3 loop is CASSPPVRDYGYTF. The CDR3 nucleotides read TGCGCCAGCAGCCCCCCCGTCCGAGACTATGGCTACACCTTC.

This sequence joins TRBV6-5 and TRBJ2-7; D is unresolved. Germline V gene lookup returns CDR1 MNHEY and CDR2 SVGAGI. The germline V and J ends were trimmed by 5 bases and 3 bases, with 14 bases remaining between them. The CDR3 is made up of 14 amino acids. This CDR3 reads CASSPTPGRYEQYV. The DNA of the CDR3 is TGTGCCAGCAGTCCGACCCCAGGCCGCTACGAGCAGTACGTC.

V is TRBV7-3 and J is TRBJ2-2, with 10 bases lining up with TRBD1. The CDR3 sequence is 15 residues long. Losses at the gene ends were 5 bases for V and 5 bases for J; bases not matched to a gene: 5. From germline, CDR1 is SGHTA and CDR2 FQGTGA. The CDR3 DNA sequence: TGTGCCAGCAGCCGACCGGGACAGGGGACCGGGGAGCTGTTTTTT. It yields the protein CASSRPGQGTGELFF.

Regarding this clone: Germline is not matched at one junction end, which may reflect a read error. The chain is built from TRBV3-1 (or the pseudogene TRBV3-2) and TRBJ1-6; 8 bases match TRBD1. CDR1 and CDR2 (germline): LGHDT, YNNKEL (reference sequence). The CDR3 extends over 14 amino acids. The CDR3: CASSQGSGGSPLHF. The DNA for the CDR3 is TGTGCCAGCAGTCAAGGCTCAGGGGGCTCACCCCTCCACTTT.

The V call is TRBV19, the J call TRBJ2-2; tentatively, D is TRBD2 (6 bases). The CDR3 spans 15 residues. CDR1 LNHDA and CDR2 SQIVND come from the germline V gene (reference sequence). Trimming stripped 5 bases from V and 10 bases from J, with 20 bases between. The CDR3 region has the DNA TGTGCCAGTAGTGACCGGACTAAGGGGTCAGAGGAGCTGTTTTTT. Translated: CASSDRTKGSEELFF.

The DNA for the CDR3 is TGTGCCAGCTCACCCTCCCGCGACAATGAGCAGTTCTTC. Encoded protein: CASSPSRDNEQFF. This chain links TRBV18 with TRBJ2-1; no firm D call. The germline V gene encodes CDR1 KGHSH and CDR2 LQKENI. V lost 3 bases, J lost 5 bases, and 8 bases lay in between. This CDR3 is 13 amino acids long. Variable domain in full (rest from reference TRBV18 and TRBJ2-1): NAGVMQNPRHLVRRRGQEARLRCSPMKGHSHVYWYRQLPEEGLKFMVYLQKENIIDESGMPKERFSAEFPKEGPSILRIQQVVRGDSAAYFCASSPSRDNEQFFGPGTRLTVL.

The chain couples TRBV19 to TRBJ2-1, with 7 bases fitting TRBD1. The CDR3 loop spans 13 amino acids. In germline, CDR1 is LNHDA, CDR2 SQIVND (reference sequence). With V trimmed by 10 bases and J by 1 base, 4 bases remained unmatched. The chain's CDR3 is CATTGVSYNEQFF. CDR3 DNA sequence: TGTGCCACCACAGGGGTATCCTACAATGAGCAGTTCTTC.

The chain has TRBV2 and TRBJ1-5; no reliable D call. Per germline, CDR1 SNHLY and CDR2 FYNNEI. The CDR3 consists of 17 residues. V was clipped by 0 bases and J by 2 bases, with 14 bases between them. As DNA, the CDR3 is TGTGCCAGCAGTGAAGCGCGAGGGCGTGCGGGCAATCAGCCCCAGCATTTT. It specifies CASSEARGRAGNQPQHF.

The V gene is TRBV7-9, the J gene TRBJ2-5; D possibly corresponds to TRBD1 (6 bases). CDR1 and CDR2 from the germline V gene are SEHNR and FQNEAQ (reference sequence). The length of the CDR3 is 13 residues. The V end lost 5 bases, the J end lost 4 bases, and 11 bases lay between the germline ends. DNA of the CDR3: TGTGCCAGCAGCCCCACAGGGAGAGAGACCCAGTACTTC. Translation: CASSPTGRETQYF. The full variable domain, rest sourced from reference TRBV7-9 and TRBJ2-5, is DTGVSQNPRHKITKRGQNVTFRCDPISEHNRLYWYRQTLGQGPEFLTYFQNEAQLEKSRLLSDRFSAERPKGSFSTLEIQRTEQGDSAMYLCASSPTGRETQYFGPGTRLLVL.

The chain combines TRBV2 with TRBJ1-4; 8 bases map to TRBD1. Germline CDR1 SNHLY, CDR2 FYNNEI. The V segment lost 7 bases and the J segment 3 bases; nucleotides outside the gene matches: 7. The CDR3 consists of 15 residues. The CDR3 nucleotides read TGTGCCAGCATCTTTCAGGGGGCTGCTAATGAAAAACTGTTTTTT. Translating it yields CASIFQGAANEKLFF.

The J gene is TRBJ1-5, the V gene TRBV11-2, with D perhaps TRBD1 (5 bases). Germline lookup yields CDR1 SGHAT and CDR2 FQNNGV. The CDR3 extends over 15 amino acids. The V and J ends lost 2 bases and 6 bases respectively, with 14 bases between them. CDR3 amino acids: CASSLSAGHGQPQHF. CDR3 DNA: TGTGCCAGCAGCTTATCGGCAGGGCACGGTCAGCCCCAGCATTTT.

The rearrangement joins TRBV6-5 to TRBJ2-7, with a possible D match to TRBD2 (6 bases). CDR1 and CDR2 (germline): MNHEY, SVGAGI. The CDR3 totals 13 residues. V lost 6 bases to trimming and J lost 5 bases, with 14 bases between them. The CDR3 region is CASRPGLANEQYV. In nucleotides, the CDR3 is TGTGCCAGCAGGCCCGGGCTAGCGAACGAGCAGTACGTC.

The chain employs TRBV5-1 and TRBJ2-1; the match to TRBD2 covers 7 bases. V shed 4 bases, J shed 6 bases, and the junction held 13 bases outside the gene matches. From germline, CDR1 is SGHRS and CDR2 YFSETQ. The CDR3 contains 16 residues. CDR3 nucleotides: TGCGCCAGCAGCACCTCAGTAAGCGGGAACCTCAATGAGCAGTTCTTC. Its protein product is CASSTSVSGNLNEQFF. Looking up the rest from reference TRBV5-1 and TRBJ2-1 gives the full variable domain: KAGVTQTPRYLIKTRGQQVTLSCSPISGHRSVSWYQQTPGQGLQFLFEYFSETQRNKGNFPGRFSGRQFSNSRSEMNVSTLELGDSALYLCASSTSVSGNLNEQFFGPGTRLTVL.

This rearrangement joins TRBV19 to TRBJ2-4; 7 nucleotides line up with TRBD1. The germline V gene has CDR1 LNHDA and CDR2 SQIVND (reference sequence). This CDR3 contains 15 residues. J gave up 7 bases and V 5 bases, and 11 bases lay outside the gene matches. The CDR3 bases are TGTGCCAGTAGTCCAGACAGGGTCTGGGGGAACATTCAGTACTTC. As protein: CASSPDRVWGNIQYF.

V is TRBV28 and J is TRBJ1-1, with TRBD1 matching 8 bases. Germline assignment: CDR1 MDHEN and CDR2 SYDVKM. The CDR3 loop spans 15 amino acids. V was pared by 4 bases and J by 1 base, with 5 bases of the junction left unmatched. The chain's CDR3 is CASSSGQDRNTEAFF. Written as DNA, the CDR3 is TGTGCCAGCAGTTCGGGACAGGATCGGAACACTGAAGCTTTCTTT.